This T cell receptor (beta chain) was found in a study of T cell responses to AZD1222 COVID-19 vaccine. Findings and limits, study-wide: Donor demographics were predominantly white British with a female majority; clonal diversity may be underestimated. The study found Spike-specific TCR breadth and depth rose after two AZD1222 doses. Repertoire sampling was restricted to post-peak T cell response timepoints.

V shed 9 bases and J shed 5 bases, with 14 bases lying between them. Germline values: CDR1 MDHEN, CDR2 SYDVKM. The CDR3 loop spans 13 amino acids. Some clones are missing from TCRdb's copy, which holds only in-frame ones; the method was immunoSEQ multiplex PCR. The sample includes 150,000 to 200,000 clones, about nine tenths of them seen just once. As concerns this clone: What it binds is not known.

The sample consisted of peripheral blood, taken on day 0 of MenACWY control vaccination. The sequence came from an adult in good health. This sequence joins TRBV28 and TRBJ1-5, with D perhaps matching TRBD1 (6 bases). For the CDR3, the DNA is TGTGCCAGTTTACCGGGACAAGATCAGCCCCAGCATTTT. Its translation is CASLPGQDQPQHF.